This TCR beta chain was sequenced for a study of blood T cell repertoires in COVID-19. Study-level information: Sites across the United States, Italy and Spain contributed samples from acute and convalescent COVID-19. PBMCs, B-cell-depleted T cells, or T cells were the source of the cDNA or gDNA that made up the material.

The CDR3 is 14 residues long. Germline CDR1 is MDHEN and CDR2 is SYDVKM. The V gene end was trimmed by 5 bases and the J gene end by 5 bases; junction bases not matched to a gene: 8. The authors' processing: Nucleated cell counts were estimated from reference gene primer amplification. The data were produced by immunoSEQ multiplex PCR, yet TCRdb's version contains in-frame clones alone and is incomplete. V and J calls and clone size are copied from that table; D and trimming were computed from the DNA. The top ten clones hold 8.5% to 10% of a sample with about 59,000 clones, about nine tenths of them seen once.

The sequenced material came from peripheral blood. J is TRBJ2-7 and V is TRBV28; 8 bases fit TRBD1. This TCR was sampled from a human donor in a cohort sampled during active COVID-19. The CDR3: CASSQTGVAHEQYF. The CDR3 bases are TGTGCCAGCAGTCAGACAGGGGTTGCCCACGAGCAGTACTTC. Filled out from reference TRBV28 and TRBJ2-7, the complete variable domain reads DVKVTQSSRYLVKRTGEKVFLECVQDMDHENMFWYRQDPGLGLRLIYFSYDVKMKEKGDIPEGYSVSREKKERFSLILESASTNQTSMYLCASSQTGVAHEQYFGPGTRLTVT.